This T cell receptor (beta chain) was identified in a study of control samples from healthy donors and cancer patients. This clone turned up a few times. The CDR3 has 15 residues. The V end lost 4 bases, the J end lost 0 bases, and 13 bases lay between the germline ends. The germline V gene encodes CDR1 MGHRA and CDR2 YSYEKL. Sequencing was performed with immunoSEQ multiplex PCR; in TCRdb, only in-frame clones are kept and a portion is missing. The sample shows about 100,000 clones, 92% of them seen only once. Sequencing input: blood. The receptor comes from a woman between 18 and 29 years old in good health. This sequence joins TRBV4-1 and TRBJ2-7, with unresolved D. Written as DNA, the CDR3 is TGCGCCAGCAGCCTCCACACAAGATCCTCCTACGAGCAGTACTTC. It specifies CASSLHTRSSYEQYF.